This TCR beta chain was sequenced for a study of low-dose radiotherapy and immunotherapy resistance in tumors. Both TCRalpha and TCRbeta chains were reverse transcribed with V-gene-specific primers. With a constant-region primer and a V-primer adapter, TCRs were subjected to roughly 20 PCR cycles of amplification. TCRdb reprocessed the reads with MiXCR, giving one entry per CDR3 protein. Altogether under 20,000 distinct CDR3 sequences are present, 74% being singletons, with the ten largest covering about an eighth. The CDR3 loop spans 16 amino acids. The V gene's germline CDR1 is SGHVS and CDR2 FQNEAQ. J lost 0 bases, V lost 5 bases, and 9 bases had no gene match. Patients deemed eligible presented with advanced solid tumors lacking tumor-infiltrating lymphocytes.

This chain connects TRBV7-8 to TRBJ1-2; 7 nucleotides agree with TRBD1. The source is a human donor with advanced metastatic prostate, ovarian, gallbladder or colorectal cancer (not recorded which). This table probably holds off-target reads from a library built for another chain. Written as DNA, the CDR3 is TGTGCCAGCAGCATAAACACAGGGGAGTCTAACTATGGCTACACCTTC. Its protein is CASSINTGESNYGYTF.